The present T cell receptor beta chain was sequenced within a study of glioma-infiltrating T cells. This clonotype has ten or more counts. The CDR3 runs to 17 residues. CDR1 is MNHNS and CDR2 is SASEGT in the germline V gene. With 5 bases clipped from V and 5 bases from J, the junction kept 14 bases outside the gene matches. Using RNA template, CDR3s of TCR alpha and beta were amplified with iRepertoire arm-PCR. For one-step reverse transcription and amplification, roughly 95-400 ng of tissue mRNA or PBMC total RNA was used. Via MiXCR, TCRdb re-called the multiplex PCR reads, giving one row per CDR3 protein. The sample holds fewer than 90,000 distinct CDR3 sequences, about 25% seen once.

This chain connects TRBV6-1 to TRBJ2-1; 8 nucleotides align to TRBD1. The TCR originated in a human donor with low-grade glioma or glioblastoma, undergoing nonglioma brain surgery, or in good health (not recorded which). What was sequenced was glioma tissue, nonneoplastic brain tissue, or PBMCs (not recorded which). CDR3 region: CASSLLGGRGHNNEQFF. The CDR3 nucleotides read TGTGCCAGCAGTCTACTAGGGGGCAGGGGGCACAACAATGAGCAGTTCTTC.